Each of the 29 T cell receptor beta chains below was sequenced from the same sample in a study of graft-versus-host responses after intestinal transplantation (dated by TCRdb to the early 2020s). The time point label corresponds to: cells obtained before transplantation from donor or recipient. The library was prepared using the immunoSEQ multiplex PCR assay. Not all clones reach the TCRdb copy of this immuneACCESS table, which keeps in-frame sequences only. Checked studies attribute under half of the gap to unresolved V genes and leave the rest unexplained. The sample contains tens of thousands of clones, about 89% of them found a single time. Of the sample, 6% falls within the top ten clones. For these receptors, no antigen is known. The sample was unstimulated CD8+ T cells sorted from spleen or lymph node cells, taken before intestinal transplant. The receptors here all came from a human donor who received an intestinal transplant.

This clone was seen a single time. The chain is built from TRBV9 and TRBJ2-3; 11 bases line up with TRBD2. The CDR3 loop spans 18 amino acids. The V and J ends lost 3 bases and 6 bases, in that order; junction bases with no gene match: 15. Per the germline V gene, CDR1 is SGDLS and CDR2 is YYNGEE. CDR3 coding DNA: TGTGCCAGCAGCGCCCCACAAGGTAGCGGGGGGGCAGGGGATACGCAGTATTTT. Residues: CASSAPQGSGGAGDTQYF.

Details on this clone: Sequence at one end of the junction differs from germline and may be a read error. The same CDR3 is also encoded by other DNA sequences in this sample. The chain is built from TRBV5-6 and TRBJ2-5; D gene unclear. CDR1 and CDR2 (germline): SGHDT, YYEEEE. The CDR3 loop spans 16 amino acids. The CDR3 nucleotides are TGTGCCAGTAGCTTTGGTGGCTTGGGTCTACAAGAGACCCAGTACTTC. Its translation is CASSFGGLGLQETQYF.

J is TRBJ1-1 and V is TRBV5-6, with D perhaps TRBD1 (5 bases). V was clipped by 1 base and J by 5 bases, with 9 bases between them. Germline V CDR1 and CDR2: SGHDT, YYEEEE. The CDR3 spans 13 residues. CDR3 nucleotides: TGTGCCAGCAGCTTGATAGGGGTTACTGAAGCTTTCTTT. It translates to CASSLIGVTEAFF.

This chain links TRBV7-9 with TRBJ2-7, with D tentatively TRBD1 (5 bases). Trimming pared 0 bases from V and 6 bases from J, leaving 15 bases between. The germline V gene encodes CDR1 SEHNR and CDR2 FQNEAQ (reference sequence). The CDR3 is 15 residues long. In DNA, the CDR3 is TGTGCCAGCAGCTTAGCGGGGCTAGAACTTGCCGAGCAGTACTTC. It codes for CASSLAGLELAEQYF.

V and J are TRBV23-1 and TRBJ2-2, with 7 bases that match TRBD2. TRBV23-1 is known as an ORF, though its function is uncertain. J gave up 5 bases and V 0 bases, and 9 bases lay outside the gene matches. The CDR3 totals 17 residues. CDR3 nucleotide sequence: TGCGCCAGCAGTCAATCGGGGAGGGGCGTATGGACCGGGGAGCTGTTTTTT. Translating it yields CASSQSGRGVWTGELFF.

This rearrangement joins TRBV27 to TRBJ1-2; tentatively, D is TRBD1 (6 bases). Germline-derived CDR1 and CDR2 are MNHEY and SMNVEV (reference sequence). The length of the CDR3 is 16 residues. Trimming left V 3 bases short and J 8 bases short, with 22 bases between. CDR3 sequence (DNA): TGTGCCAGCAGTTTTAAACCAATGGCGGGGGCTGAAGGCTACACCTTC. It codes for CASSFKPMAGAEGYTF.

This chain uses TRBV13 with TRBJ1-3, with 7 bases lining up with TRBD1. With 6 bases clipped from V and 0 bases from J, the junction kept 5 bases outside the gene matches. The CDR3 runs to 15 residues. Germline-derived CDR1 and CDR2 are PRHDT and FYEKMQ (reference sequence). The CDR3 DNA sequence: TGTGCCAGCAGGACAGGGCCCTCCTCTGGAAACACCATATATTTT. It translates to CASRTGPSSGNTIYF. The entire variable domain, with the rest obtained from reference TRBV13 and TRBJ1-3, is as follows: AAGVIQSPRHLIKEKRETATLKCYPIPRHDTVYWYQQGPGQDPQFLISFYEKMQSDKGSIPDRFSAQQFSDYHSELNMSSLELGDSALYFCASRTGPSSGNTIYFGEGSWLTVV.

This clone was seen a single time. The genes are TRBV7-6 and TRBJ1-6; no firm D call. Germline-derived CDR1 and CDR2 are SGHVS and FNYEAQ. CDR3 size: 17 residues. The V end was cut by 1 base, the J end by 0 bases, with 10 bases between. CDR3 loop: CASSLGIPSSYNSPLHF. In nucleotides, the CDR3 is TGTGCCAGCAGCTTAGGGATCCCGAGCTCCTATAATTCACCCCTCCACTTT.

V gene TRBV7-9 combines with J gene TRBJ2-7; 8 nucleotides agree with TRBD2. V was clipped by 5 bases and J by 1 base; unmatched bases: 10. The CDR3 consists of 16 residues. Germline CDR1 and CDR2: SEHNR and FQNEAQ (reference sequence). This CDR3 reads CASSLNLGTSSYEQYF. The CDR3, as DNA: TGTGCCAGCAGCCTAAACCTCGGGACTAGTTCCTACGAGCAGTACTTC.

V usage is TRBV9 and J usage is TRBJ2-2; 10 bases map to TRBD2. J gave up 4 bases and V 3 bases, and 9 bases lay outside the gene matches. Germline lookup yields CDR1 SGDLS and CDR2 YYNGEE. This CDR3 has 17 amino acids. The chain's CDR3 is CASSGRSTSGSTGELFF. In DNA form, the CDR3 reads TGTGCCAGCAGCGGTAGATCGACTAGCGGGTCCACCGGGGAGCTGTTTTTT.

The gene calls are TRBV9 and TRBJ2-7; 7 bases map to TRBD2. After removal of 0 bases from V and 0 bases from J, the junction contained 6 bases not matched to a gene. The CDR3 is made up of 16 amino acids. In germline, CDR1 is SGDLS, CDR2 YYNGEE. This CDR3 reads CASSVGEGVTSYEQYF. The CDR3 DNA reads TGTGCCAGCAGCGTAGGGGAGGGAGTAACCTCCTACGAGCAGTACTTC.

A remark on this clone: As the CDR3 is not closed by the conserved phenylalanine or tryptophan, this likely results from a read error. The DNA is omitted, as the CDR3 cannot be located on it reliably, and the CDR3 follows TCRdb's listing. The gene calls are TRBV2 and TRBJ1-6. 8 amino acids form the CDR3, both terminal residues included. Germline V CDR1 and CDR2: SNHLY, FYNNEI. CDR3 protein: CANPDSTD.

Relative to its sample, this clone is medium-sized. J is TRBJ2-1 and V is TRBV6-4; 15 positions match TRBD2. This CDR3 region has 15 residues. With V trimmed by 4 bases and J by 6 bases, 1 base remained unmatched. The germline V gene has CDR1 MRHNA and CDR2 SNTAGT. DNA for the CDR3: TGTGCCAGCAGTGGGACTAGCGGGGGGGCCAATGAGCAGTTCTTC. This encodes CASSGTSGGANEQFF.

This rearrangement joins TRBV27 to TRBJ1-5; 9 bases match TRBD1. The CDR3 totals 14 residues. Germline V gives CDR1 MNHEY, CDR2 SMNVEV (reference sequence). V shed 5 bases and J 7 bases; nucleotides not matched to a gene: 6. CDR3 sequence reads: CASSVQGAGQPQHF. As DNA, the CDR3 is TGTGCCAGCAGTGTACAGGGGGCTGGACAGCCCCAGCATTTT.

The gene calls are TRBV6-5 and TRBJ1-2; 8 nucleotides align to TRBD1. CDR3 length: 15 amino acids. The trim removed 2 bases at V and 4 bases at J, leaving 6 bases unmatched. Looked up from germline, CDR1 is MNHEY and CDR2 is SVGAGI. CDR3 nucleotides: TGTGCCAGCAGTTACGGGCAGGGGGCAGGCTATGGCTACACCTTC. As protein: CASSYGQGAGYGYTF.

This chain joins TRBV5-4 and TRBJ1-1; D gene unclear. Germline V gene sequence: CDR1 SGHNT, CDR2 YYREEE (reference sequence). V lost 0 bases to trimming and J lost 5 bases, with 8 bases between them. This CDR3 is built from 13 residues. CDR3 coding DNA: TGTGCCAGCAGCTTGGCCTGGGAGACTGAAGCTTTCTTT. Its protein is CASSLAWETEAFF.

This rearrangement joins TRBV9 to TRBJ2-2; possible D gene TRBD2, 5 bases. The germline gives CDR1 SGDLS, CDR2 YYNGEE. This CDR3 has 16 amino acids. Deletions cut 1 base from V and 8 bases from J, with 18 bases between. For the CDR3, the DNA is TGTGCCAGCAGCGTATCAGGCATCGGGGTTAATGGGGAGCTGTTTTTT. Translating gives CASSVSGIGVNGELFF. The whole variable domain, filled in from reference TRBV9 and TRBJ2-2, reads DSGVTQTPKHLITATGQRVTLRCSPRSGDLSVYWYQQSLDQGLQFLIQYYNGEERAKGNILERFSAQQFPDLHSELNLSSLELGDSALYFCASSVSGIGVNGELFFGEGSRLTVL.

This clone is a singleton in its sample. The rearrangement uses TRBV29-1 and TRBJ2-7, with 9 bases lining up with TRBD1. The ends lost 4 bases at V and 3 bases at J; junction bases unmatched: 7. This CDR3 has 14 residues. Germline V CDR1 and CDR2: SQVTM, ANQGSEA. The CDR3: CSVGGQGPDYEQYF. Here the CDR3 DNA reads TGCAGCGTTGGGGGACAGGGCCCTGACTACGAGCAGTACTTC.

V usage is TRBV5-1 and J usage is TRBJ2-1, with 8 bases matching TRBD1. Germline V gene sequence: CDR1 SGHRS, CDR2 YFSETQ. The length of the CDR3 is 13 residues. V shed 3 bases, J shed 13 bases, and the junction held 9 bases outside the gene matches. The CDR3 region has the DNA TGCGCCAGCAGCTCCGGACAGGGAGTAGAACAGTTCTTC. This translates into CASSSGQGVEQFF.

The chain is built from TRBV7-9 and TRBJ1-1, with 9 bases matching TRBD1. The CDR3 consists of 16 residues. Germline V gives CDR1 SEHNR, CDR2 FQNEAQ (reference sequence). The V segment lost 5 bases and the J segment 1 base; nucleotides outside the gene matches: 8. The CDR3: CASSLPRDRENTEAFF. CDR3 DNA: TGTGCCAGCAGCCTCCCCCGGGACAGGGAGAACACTGAAGCTTTCTTT.

The gene calls are TRBV9 and TRBJ2-2; 9 bases match TRBD1. The CDR3 has 17 amino acids. The junction had 12 bases not matched to a gene; V was cut back by 3 bases and J by 6 bases. The germline gives CDR1 SGDLS, CDR2 YYNGEE. The CDR3 sequence is CASSDSPGQGGPGELFF. CDR3 DNA sequence: TGTGCCAGCAGCGACAGCCCGGGACAGGGAGGCCCCGGGGAGCTGTTTTTT. Filled out from reference TRBV9 and TRBJ2-2, the complete variable domain reads DSGVTQTPKHLITATGQRVTLRCSPRSGDLSVYWYQQSLDQGLQFLIQYYNGEERAKGNILERFSAQQFPDLHSELNLSSLELGDSALYFCASSDSPGQGGPGELFFGEGSRLTVL.

In this sample, this clone turned up a few times. The V gene is TRBV5-5, the J gene TRBJ2-1, with D perhaps matching TRBD2 (6 bases). Trimming took 1 base from V and 7 from J, leaving 24 bases between them. Germline values: CDR1 SGHKS, CDR2 YYEKEE (reference sequence). The CDR3 covers 18 residues. Here the CDR3 reads CASSLPQWVAEPQNEQFF. CDR3 bases: TGTGCCAGCAGCTTGCCCCAATGGGTAGCGGAGCCGCAAAATGAGCAGTTCTTC.

This clone appeared a few times. CDR3 region: CASSLGQGLNTIYF. CDR3 sequence (DNA): TGTGCCAGCAGTCTCGGACAGGGTCTGAACACCATATATTTT. This chain connects TRBV28 to TRBJ1-3; 8 bases agree with TRBD1. The trim removed 5 bases at V and 7 bases at J, leaving 7 bases unmatched. CDR1 and CDR2 (germline): MDHEN, SYDVKM. The CDR3 contains 14 residues. Using reference TRBV28 and TRBJ1-3 for the parts outside the CDR3, the full variable domain is DVKVTQSSRYLVKRTGEKVFLECVQDMDHENMFWYRQDPGLGLRLIYFSYDVKMKEKGDIPEGYSVSREKKERFSLILESASTNQTSMYLCASSLGQGLNTIYFGEGSWLTVV.

This sequence joins TRBV4-2 and TRBJ2-3; 10 bases are shared with TRBD2. V trimming: 1 base; J trimming: 1 base; junction bases outside the gene matches: 2. Looked up from germline, CDR1 is LGHNA and CDR2 is YNFKEQ. The CDR3 sequence is 16 residues long. CDR3 in DNA: TGTGCCAGCAGCCAAGGAGCGGGAGGGGGCACAGATACGCAGTATTTT. Its protein product is CASSQGAGGGTDTQYF.

The rearrangement joins TRBV6-5 to TRBJ1-5; D is possibly TRBD1 (5 bases). Germline V lookup: CDR1 MNHEY, CDR2 SVGAGI. V lost 7 bases, J lost 10 bases, and 20 bases lay in between. The CDR3 is 14 residues long. CDR3 sequence (DNA): TGTGCCAGCACCTCAATGACAGCGTGGGAACCCCAGCATTTT. This translates into CASTSMTAWEPQHF.

The V call is TRBV25-1, the J call TRBJ1-1; 7 bases align to TRBD1. V shed 5 bases, J shed 1 base, and the junction held 1 base outside the gene matches. Germline V gene lookup returns CDR1 MGHDK and CDR2 SYGVNS. The CDR3 spans 13 residues. The CDR3 region has the DNA TGTGCCAGCAGTCGACAGGGGAACACTGAAGCTTTCTTT. Translation: CASSRQGNTEAFF. Variable domain in full (rest from reference TRBV25-1 and TRBJ1-1): EADIYQTPRYLVIGTGKKITLECSQTMGHDKMYWYQQDPGMELHLIHYSYGVNSTEKGDLSSESTVSRIRTEHFPLTLESARPSHTSQYLCASSRQGNTEAFFGQGTRLTVV.

The chain uses TRBV10-2 and TRBJ2-1; 13 nucleotides line up with TRBD2. Trimming at V came to 3 bases and at J to 3 bases, leaving 2 bases not matched to a gene. Per germline, CDR1 WSHSY and CDR2 SAAADI. The CDR3 sequence is 16 residues long. In nucleotides, the CDR3 is TGCGCCAGCAGTGACCGGACTAGCGGGGGCTACAATGAGCAGTTCTTC. Translating it yields CASSDRTSGGYNEQFF.

V and J are TRBV19 and TRBJ2-2, with a tentative D call TRBD2 (5 bases). V was trimmed by 0 bases and J by 5 bases, leaving 10 bases between them. The V gene's germline CDR1 is LNHDA and CDR2 SQIVND (reference sequence). This CDR3 spans 15 amino acids. In DNA form, the CDR3 reads TGTGCCAGTAGTATAGATCTAGCCGGGACCGGGGAGCTGTTTTTT. It yields the protein CASSIDLAGTGELFF. The whole variable domain, filled in from reference TRBV19 and TRBJ2-2, reads DGGITQSPKYLFRKEGQNVTLSCEQNLNHDAMYWYRQDPGQGLRLIYYSQIVNDFQKGDIAEGYSVSREKKESFPLTVTSAQKNPTAFYLCASSIDLAGTGELFFGEGSRLTVL.

The V call is TRBV2, the J call TRBJ2-3, with D perhaps matching TRBD1 (6 bases). Germline lookup yields CDR1 SNHLY and CDR2 FYNNEI. The CDR3 is 16 amino acids. Trimming cost V 7 bases and J 6 bases, with 23 bases left between them. The CDR3 DNA follows: TGTGCCAGCACCGGAACAGGGTTCGGACCTAACGATACGCAGTATTTT. The encoded protein is CASTGTGFGPNDTQYF.